The source of this T cell receptor (beta chain) is a study of T cell changes during pregnancy in multiple sclerosis. The table came from immunoSEQ multiplex PCR; TCRdb's copy has only in-frame clones and leaves some out. The sample carries around 130,000 clones, around 95% recorded once. The CDR3 is 13 amino acids. Germline V CDR1 and CDR2: MNHNS, SASEGT. Trimming removed 6 bases at V and 0 bases at J, with 7 bases between. Here the sequenced sample was peripheral blood, taken after pregnancy. The clonotype was recovered from a female donor with multiple sclerosis, enrolled in a pregnancy study. The chain has TRBV6-1 and TRBJ2-3, with a tentative D call TRBD1 (5 bases). For the CDR3, the DNA is TGTGCCAGCAGAGGGGCAAGCACAGATACGCAGTATTTT. Protein: CASRGASTDTQYF.